This TCR beta chain was sequenced for a study of shared clonotypes between healthy human individuals. Across the study: Each donor contributed plates that comprised three CD4 naive, three CD4 memory, two CD8 naive and one CD8 memory.

This CDR3 region has 15 residues. The germline V gene has CDR1 MNHEY and CDR2 SMNVEV (reference sequence). Trimming cost V 2 bases and J 8 bases; bases outside gene matches: 6. Sequencing was performed with immunoSEQ multiplex PCR; in TCRdb, only in-frame clones are kept and a portion is missing. The top ten hold about 1.5% of the sample, which has some 2,100,000 clones, 85% to 95% seen once. It was CD45RO-negative cells, positively selected for CCR7, that made up naive CD8 cells, with terminally differentiated effector memory CD45RA+ cells excluded. Study-level points and caveats: Larger richness was generally estimated for naive than memory subsets.

Details on this clone: Its antigen is unidentified.

This TCR was sampled from a man aged 18 to 29 in good health. Some clones in this sample may be carry-over from other donors' samples. Sequencing input: naive CD8+ T cells from PBMCs. The chain links TRBV27 to TRBJ2-1, with 10 bases matching TRBD2. The CDR3 protein is CASSLGASGSHEQFF. For the CDR3, the DNA is TGTGCCAGCAGTTTAGGCGCTAGCGGGAGCCATGAGCAGTTCTTC.